Listed below are T cell receptor beta chains from one sample, sequenced in a study of tumor-infiltrating lymphocytes in primary liver carcinoma. MiXCR was run by TCRdb on the multiplex PCR reads, yielding one entry per CDR3 protein. The sample lists 100,000 to 150,000 distinct CDR3 sequences, 64% occurring once. Specimen: liver tumor tissue from sampling region 3. The receptors derive from a woman aged 60-75 years with primary liver carcinoma and hepatitis B virus infection. The CDR3 runs from the conserved cysteine through the conserved F or W. Fields, in order: clone size, J gene, V gene, D gene, CDR3 protein, CDR3 DNA. D genes are given only for firm matches. A clone size is listed for some rows: how often the clone was seen (once, few, many), or a class if it is expanded.

size: NA; J: TRBJ2-7; V: TRBV4-1; D: NA; CDR3: CASSQVSDDEQYF; DNA: TGCGCCAGCAGTCAAGTTTCAGACGACGAGCAGTACTTC
size: many; J: TRBJ1-5; V: TRBV29-1; D: NA; CDR3: CSGSSGPGVDQPQHF; DNA: TGCAGCGGGTCCTCGGGACCAGGAGTTGATCAGCCCCAGCATTTT
size: many; J: TRBJ2-6; V: TRBV6-6; D: NA; CDR3: CASSSQGSSSGANVLTF; DNA: TGTGCCAGCAGTTCTCAGGGCTCGAGCTCTGGGGCCAACGTCCTGACTTTC
size: medium-sized; J: TRBJ2-1; V: TRBV12-3/TRBV12-4; D: TRBD2; CDR3: CASLRLAGIYNEQFF; DNA: TGTGCCAGCTTGAGACTAGCGGGAATCTACAATGAGCAGTTCTTC
size: NA; J: TRBJ2-7; V: TRBV7-9; D: TRBD2; CDR3: CASSLGLAGDEQCF; DNA: TGTGCCAGCAGCTTAGGACTAGCGGGAGACGAGCAGTGCTTC
size: once; J: TRBJ1-6; V: TRBV7-2; D: NA; CDR3: CASSLAIISSSYNSPLHF; DNA: TGTGCCAGCAGCTTAGCCATAATATCTAGCTCCTATAATTCACCCCTCCACTTT
size: NA; J: TRBJ2-3; V: TRBV11-3; D: TRBD1; CDR3: CASSPPGTGSKHF; DNA: TGTGCCAGCAGCCCACCGGGGACAGGAAGCAAGCATTTT
size: NA; J: TRBJ2-3; V: TRBV11-2; D: NA; CDR3: CASSLAMGGRSTDTHYF; DNA: TGCGCCAGCAGCTTAGCAATGGGGGGAAGGAGCACAGATACGCACTATTTT
size: NA; J: TRBJ2-2; V: TRBV7-2; D: NA; CDR3: CASSLRGGLNTGELFF; DNA: TGTGCCAGCAGCTTAAGGGGCGGGCTAAACACCGGGGAGCTGTTTTTT
size: NA; J: TRBJ2-7; V: TRBV5-1; D: TRBD1; CDR3: CASDSGTGGGYGQYF; DNA: TGCGCCAGCGACTCGGGAACAGGGGGCGGATACGGGCAGTACTTC
size: many; J: TRBJ1-2; V: TRBV6-5; D: TRBD1; CDR3: CASSPGQATRYGYTF; DNA: TGTGCCAGCAGTCCCGGACAGGCCACCCGCTATGGCTACACCTTC
size: NA; J: TRBJ1-2; V: TRBV5-1; D: NA; CDR3: CASSLEGTWGYTF; DNA: TGCGCCAGCAGCTTGGAGGGGACCTGGGGCTACACCTTC
size: NA; J: TRBJ1-1; V: TRBV11-2; D: TRBD1; CDR3: CVSSMGQGPTEAFF; DNA: TGTGTTAGCAGCATGGGACAGGGTCCCACTGAAGCTTTCTTT
size: NA; J: TRBJ2-3; V: TRBV7-8; D: NA; CDR3: CASSPRLASIDTQYF; DNA: TGTGCCAGCAGCCCACGACTGGCTAGCATAGATACGCAGTATTTT
size: NA; J: TRBJ1-1; V: TRBV6-1; D: TRBD1; CDR3: CASSEGIRGQGGEAFF; DNA: TGTGCTAGCAGTGAGGGAATCCGCGGACAGGGAGGTGAAGCTTTCTTT
size: many; J: TRBJ1-5; V: TRBV12-5; D: NA; CDR3: CASGSGRISNQPQHF; DNA: TGTGCTAGTGGCAGCGGACGGATTAGCAATCAGCCCCAGCATTTT
size: NA; J: TRBJ1-1; V: TRBV11-3; D: NA; CDR3: CASSLRLITGTDTGAFF; DNA: TGTGCCAGCAGCCTCAGGCTTATAACGGGAACGGACACTGGAGCTTTCTTT
size: NA; J: TRBJ1-5; V: TRBV6-5; D: NA; CDR3: CASRLGRYSNQPQHF; DNA: TGTGCCAGCAGATTAGGCCGTTATAGCAATCAGCCCCAGCATTTT
size: many; J: TRBJ2-3; V: TRBV5-1; D: NA; CDR3: CASSYETSRGMNTQYF; DNA: TGCGCCAGCAGCTACGAGACTTCCCGGGGTATGAATACGCAGTATTTT